Sequencing of this T cell receptor (beta chain) was carried out in a study of blood T cells in healthy people across ages. Across the study: Roughly one uniquely barcoded beta molecule per two T cells was captured.

The CDR3 runs 16 residues. Germline values: CDR1 SGHVS, CDR2 FNYEAQ. The J segment lost 1 base and the V segment lost 5 bases, leaving 5 bases of the junction unmatched. Using a J-beta primer mix together with a sample-barcoded 5' primer, a second PCR was run for roughly 6 to 12 cycles. TCRdb called the 5' RACE reads again in MiXCR, with one record for every CDR3 protein. The sample has around 1,000,000 distinct CDR3 sequences, 35% to 40% seen once. The sample taken for sequencing was blood. This chain joins TRBV7-6 and TRBJ2-1, with 10 bases aligning to TRBD2. This receptor was identified in a man younger than 35 in good health. The CDR3 sequence is CASSLLLAGSYNEQFF. In DNA, the CDR3 is TGTGCCAGCAGCCTATTACTAGCGGGATCCTACAATGAGCAGTTCTTC. Complete variable domain (other parts from reference TRBV7-6 and TRBJ2-1): GAGVSQSPRYKVTKRGQDVALRCDPISGHVSLYWYRQALGQGPEFLTYFNYEAQQDKSGLPNDRFSAERPEGSISTLTIQRTEQRDSAMYRCASSLLLAGSYNEQFFGPGTRLTVL.